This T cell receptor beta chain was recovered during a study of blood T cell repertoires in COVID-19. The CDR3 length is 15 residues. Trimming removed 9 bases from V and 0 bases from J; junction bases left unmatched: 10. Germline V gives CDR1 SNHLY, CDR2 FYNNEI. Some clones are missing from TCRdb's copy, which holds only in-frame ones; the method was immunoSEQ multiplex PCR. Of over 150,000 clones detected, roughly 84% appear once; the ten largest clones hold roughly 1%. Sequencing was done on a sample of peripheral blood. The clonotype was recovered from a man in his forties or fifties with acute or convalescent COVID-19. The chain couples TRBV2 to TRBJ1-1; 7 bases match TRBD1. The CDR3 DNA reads TGTGCCAGGGGTCCGGGACAGAAGATGAACACTGAAGCTTTCTTT. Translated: CARGPGQKMNTEAFF.